The present T cell receptor beta chain was sequenced within a study of cytomegalovirus exposure and HLA in healthy donors. Study observations and caveats: Most of the TCR beta V segments (in an earlier analysis) were productive either about 90% or about 30% of the time.

This clone turned up a few times. Its antigen is unknown. Vbeta (60) and Jbeta (13) primers were used in the PCR. The repertoire was sequenced with immunoSEQ multiplex PCR; TCRdb's copy has only in-frame clones and lacks some. The sample has 210,000 or so clones, 75% to 80% seen once. J gave up 0 bases and V 0 bases, and 3 bases lay outside the gene matches. Per germline, CDR1 LGHNA and CDR2 YNFKEQ. The CDR3 has 18 residues. The sequenced material came from PBMCs. The chain employs TRBV4-2 and TRBJ2-6, with 9 bases identical to TRBD2. This sequence was found in a woman aged 25 to 39 in good health and CMV-seropositive. The CDR3 spells CASSQEGGLASGANVLTF. CDR3 DNA sequence: TGTGCCAGCAGCCAAGAAGGGGGACTAGCCTCTGGGGCCAACGTCCTGACTTTC.